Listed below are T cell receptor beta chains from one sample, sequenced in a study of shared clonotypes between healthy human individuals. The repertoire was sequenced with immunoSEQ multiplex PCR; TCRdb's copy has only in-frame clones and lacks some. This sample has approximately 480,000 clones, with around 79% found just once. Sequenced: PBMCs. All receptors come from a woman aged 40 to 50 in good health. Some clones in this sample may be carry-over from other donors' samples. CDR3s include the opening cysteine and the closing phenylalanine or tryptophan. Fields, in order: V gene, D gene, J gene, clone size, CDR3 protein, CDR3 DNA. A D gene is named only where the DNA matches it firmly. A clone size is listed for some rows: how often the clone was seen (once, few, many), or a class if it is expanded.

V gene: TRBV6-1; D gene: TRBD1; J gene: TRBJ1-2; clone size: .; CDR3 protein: CASSGRGNYGYTF; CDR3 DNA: TGTGCCAGCAGTGGCAGGGGGAATTATGGCTACACCTTC
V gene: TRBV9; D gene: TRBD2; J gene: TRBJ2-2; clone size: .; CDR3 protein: CASSVGTSGRLTGELFF; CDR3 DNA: TGTGCCAGCAGCGTGGGGACTAGCGGGAGGCTCACCGGGGAGCTGTTTTTT
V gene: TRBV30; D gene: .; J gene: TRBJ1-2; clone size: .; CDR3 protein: CAWSEGSGYGYTF; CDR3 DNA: TGTGCCTGGAGTGAGGGATCGGGCTATGGCTACACCTTC
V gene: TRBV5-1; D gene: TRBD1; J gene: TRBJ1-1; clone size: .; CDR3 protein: CASSAGRDSGEEAFF; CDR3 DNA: TGCGCCAGCAGCGCCGGCCGGGACAGTGGCGAGGAAGCTTTCTTT
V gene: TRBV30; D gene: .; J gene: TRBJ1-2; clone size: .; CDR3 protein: CAWTLLRNYGYTF; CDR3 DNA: TGTGCCTGGACCCTCCTCAGGAACTATGGCTACACCTTC
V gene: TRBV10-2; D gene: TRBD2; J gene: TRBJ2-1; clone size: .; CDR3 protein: CASSDFLSGSSYNEQFF; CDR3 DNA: TGCGCCAGCAGTGATTTTCTTAGCGGGAGCTCCTACAATGAGCAGTTCTTC
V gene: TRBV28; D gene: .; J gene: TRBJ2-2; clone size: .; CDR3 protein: CASSWGTNTGELFF; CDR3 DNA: TGTGCCAGCAGTTGGGGGACGAACACCGGGGAGCTGTTTTTT
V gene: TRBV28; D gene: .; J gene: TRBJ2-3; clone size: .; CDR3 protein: CASRRGSAGQDTDTQYF; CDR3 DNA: TGTGCCAGCAGGCGGGGGAGCGCGGGACAGGACACAGATACGCAGTATTTT
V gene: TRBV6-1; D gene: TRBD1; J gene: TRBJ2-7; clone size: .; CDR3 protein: CASSIGGAGYEQYF; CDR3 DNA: TGTGCCAGCAGTATAGGGGGCGCAGGTTACGAGCAGTACTTC
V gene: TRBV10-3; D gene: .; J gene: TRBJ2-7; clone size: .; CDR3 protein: CAISVGEGEEQYF; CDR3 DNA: TGTGCCATCAGTGTAGGAGAGGGGGAAGAGCAGTACTTC
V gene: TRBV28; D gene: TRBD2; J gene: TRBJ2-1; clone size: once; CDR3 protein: CASSLAGGPVNEQFF; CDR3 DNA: TGTGCCAGCAGTTTAGCGGGAGGCCCCGTGAATGAGCAGTTCTTC
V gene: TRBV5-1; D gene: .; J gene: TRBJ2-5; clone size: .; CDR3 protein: CASSSYRDGETQYF; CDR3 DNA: TGCGCCAGCAGCTCCTACAGGGATGGAGAGACCCAGTACTTC
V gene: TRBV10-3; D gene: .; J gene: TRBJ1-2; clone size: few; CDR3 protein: CAARVGYTF; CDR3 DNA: TGTGCCGCCCGGGTAGGCTACACCTTC
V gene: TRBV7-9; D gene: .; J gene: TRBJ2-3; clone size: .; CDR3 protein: CASSRGSTDTQYF; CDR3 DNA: TGTGCCAGCAGCCGCGGGAGCACAGATACGCAGTATTTT
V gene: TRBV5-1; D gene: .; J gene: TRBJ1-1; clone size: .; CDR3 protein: CASSWDTGNTEAFF; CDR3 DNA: TGCGCCAGCAGCTGGGACACGGGGAACACTGAAGCTTTCTTT
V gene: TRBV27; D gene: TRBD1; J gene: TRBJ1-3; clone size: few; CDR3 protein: CASRGQGGNTIYF; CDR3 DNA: TGTGCCAGCAGAGGACAGGGGGGAAACACCATATATTTT
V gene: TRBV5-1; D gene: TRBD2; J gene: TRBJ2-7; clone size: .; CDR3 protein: CASSFSSGPSYEQYF; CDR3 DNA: TGCGCCAGCAGCTTTAGTAGCGGGCCTTCCTACGAGCAGTACTTC
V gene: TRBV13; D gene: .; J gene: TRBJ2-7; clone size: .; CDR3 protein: CASSLAQGSYEQYF; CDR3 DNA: TGTGCCAGCAGCTTAGCACAGGGCTCCTACGAGCAGTACTTC
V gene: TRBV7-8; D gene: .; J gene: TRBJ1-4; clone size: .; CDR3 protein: CASSLGWEKLFF; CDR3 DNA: TGTGCCAGCAGCTTAGGTTGGGAAAAACTGTTTTTT
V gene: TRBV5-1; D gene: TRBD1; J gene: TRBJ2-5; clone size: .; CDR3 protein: CASSHGTADSGETQYF; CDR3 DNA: TGCGCCAGCAGCCATGGGACAGCGGATTCGGGAGAGACCCAGTACTTC
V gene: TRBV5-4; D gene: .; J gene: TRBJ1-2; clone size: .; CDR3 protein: CASSSPTEYGYTF; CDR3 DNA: TGTGCCAGCAGCAGCCCGACAGAGTATGGCTACACCTTC
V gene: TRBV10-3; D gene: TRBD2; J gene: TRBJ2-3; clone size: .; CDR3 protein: CAIGVAGGQDTQYF; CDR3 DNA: TGTGCCATCGGAGTAGCGGGAGGTCAAGATACGCAGTATTTT
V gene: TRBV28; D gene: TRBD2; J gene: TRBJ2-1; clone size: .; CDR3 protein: CASSLSLAGYNEQFF; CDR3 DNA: TGTGCCAGCAGTTTGTCCCTAGCGGGATACAATGAGCAGTTCTTC
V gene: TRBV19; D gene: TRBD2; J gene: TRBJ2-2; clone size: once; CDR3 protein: CASSGTSGSGELFF; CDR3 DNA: TGTGCCAGTAGTGGGACTAGCGGGTCCGGGGAGCTGTTTTTT
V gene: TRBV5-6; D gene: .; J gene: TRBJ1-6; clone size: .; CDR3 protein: CASSLTYTDYNSPLHF; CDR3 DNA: TGTGCCAGCAGCTTGACCTACACGGATTATAATTCACCCCTCCACTTT
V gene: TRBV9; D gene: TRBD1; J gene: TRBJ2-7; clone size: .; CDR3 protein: CASSAYAGQAYEQYF; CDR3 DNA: TGTGCCAGCAGCGCCTATGCCGGACAGGCCTACGAGCAGTACTTC
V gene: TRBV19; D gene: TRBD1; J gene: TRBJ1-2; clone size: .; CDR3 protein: CASSMDRDNYGYTF; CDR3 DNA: TGTGCCAGTAGTATGGACAGGGATAACTATGGCTACACCTTC
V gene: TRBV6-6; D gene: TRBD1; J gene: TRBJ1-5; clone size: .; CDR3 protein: CASSYPPGQLNQPQHF; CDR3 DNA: TGTGCCAGCAGTTACCCCCCGGGACAGCTAAATCAGCCCCAGCATTTT